This TCR beta chain was observed in a study of T cell repertoires in cytomegalovirus infection. Study-wide background: The public TCR beta signatures pointed to both CMV infection and matching HLA type. Study-level points and caveats: Using cumulative public TCR beta family frequency, the authors identified those who carried CMV together with the relevant HLA. HLA-C-restricted CMV-specific TCR beta clonotypes were dominant in the ex vivo response.

Germline V gene sequence: CDR1 DFQATT, CDR2 SNEGSKA (reference sequence). V shed 1 base, J shed 6 bases, and the junction held 2 bases outside the gene matches. The CDR3 sequence is 14 residues long. This clonotype was observed a few times. The antigen is undetermined. One entry per CDR3 protein, called by TCRdb with MiXCR from the reads. The sample contains over 250,000 distinct CDR3 sequences, roughly 25% of which appear only once. Material for sequencing was PBMCs. The chain links TRBV20-1 to TRBJ1-4, with 10 bases aligning to TRBD1. The sequence derives from a human donor in good health (CMV status not recorded). Some clones in this sample may be carry-over from other donors' samples. CDR3 coding DNA: TGCAGTGCTAGAGTGGGGACAGGGGATGAAAAACTGTTTTTT. It is translated as CSARVGTGDEKLFF.